These T cell receptor beta chains were read from a single sample in a study of liver allograft versus peripheral blood T cells. TCRdb recomputed calls from the reads with MiXCR, one row per CDR3 protein. Of more than 10,000 distinct CDR3 sequences listed, around 18% are singletons. The source is a human patient who had a liver transplant. Some T cells may originate from the graft donor. Both conserved end residues are part of each CDR3. A D gene is named only where the DNA matches it firmly. Some rows have no size entry. The others give once, few or many, or a class for an expanded clone.

clone_size	v_call	d_call	j_call	cdr3_nt	cdr3_aa
medium-sized	TRBV6-5	-	TRBJ2-6	TGTGCCAGCAGTATGACATCGCCCTCTGGGGCCAACGTCCTGACTTTC	CASSMTSPSGANVLTF
-	TRBV12-3/TRBV12-4	-	TRBJ1-2	TGTGCCAGCAGTTATTCTAACTATGGCTACACCTTC	CASSYSNYGYTF
medium-sized	TRBV6-5	-	TRBJ1-4	TGTGCCAGCTCCCGGGGTTTGGGTGAAAAACTGTTTTTT	CASSRGLGEKLFF
medium-sized	TRBV18	-	TRBJ1-5	TGTGCCAGCTCACCCTACAGGGACAATCAGCCCCAGCATTTT	CASSPYRDNQPQHF
few	TRBV14	-	TRBJ1-1	TGTGCCAGCAGCCAAGCATTGGGAAGGACTGAAGCTTTCTTT	CASSQALGRTEAFF
-	TRBV12-3/TRBV12-4	-	TRBJ1-1	TGTGCCAGCAGTTTATTGTACACTGAAGCTTTCTTT	CASSLLYTEAFF
medium-sized	TRBV30	-	TRBJ1-2	TGTGCCTGGAAAACAGGGCCGAGGGACGGCTACACCTTC	CAWKTGPRDGYTF
medium-sized	TRBV6-1	TRBD1	TRBJ2-6	TGTGCCAGCATATCAGGGGGCTCTGGGGCCAACGTCCTGACTTTC	CASISGGSGANVLTF
few	TRBV6-5	TRBD1	TRBJ1-5	TGTGCCAGCAGTACACAGGGGAACAATCAGCCCCAGCATTTT	CASSTQGNNQPQHF
-	TRBV20-1	TRBD1	TRBJ2-2	TGCAGTGCTAGAGATGCTACAGGGGAGAGGACCGGGGAGCTGTTTTTT	CSARDATGERTGELFF
medium-sized	TRBV7-2	TRBD1	TRBJ1-4	TGTGCCAGCAGTAAGGGACAGCCAGAAAAACTGTTTTTT	CASSKGQPEKLFF
many	TRBV12-3/TRBV12-4	TRBD1	TRBJ1-4	TGTGCCAGCAGTTTAATGACAGGGGTTAATGAAAAACTGTTTTTT	CASSLMTGVNEKLFF
many	TRBV7-2	TRBD2	TRBJ2-1	TGTGCCAGCAGCTTAGATGGACTAGCGGGAGGACGGCAGTTCTTC	CASSLDGLAGGRQFF
few	TRBV28	TRBD2	TRBJ2-7	TGTGCCAGCAGTCCACGACGACTAGCGGGATCCCACGAGCAGTACTTC	CASSPRRLAGSHEQYF
few	TRBV19	TRBD1	TRBJ2-7	TGTGCCAGTAGTCCCCTGGGGGGACAGGGGATCTCCTACGAGCAGTACTTC	CASSPLGGQGISYEQYF
-	TRBV12-3/TRBV12-4	-	TRBJ1-3	TGTGCCAGCAGTTTTCGCGGTTCGCTTGGAAACACCATATATTTT	CASSFRGSLGNTIYF
-	TRBV12-3/TRBV12-4	-	TRBJ2-2	TGTGCCAGCAGGATAAACACCGGGGAGCTGTTTTTT	CASRINTGELFF
-	TRBV12-3/TRBV12-4	-	TRBJ2-7	TGTGCCAGCAGTCCTAGCCCGGGGAGTTGGCAGTACTTC	CASSPSPGSWQYF
-	TRBV12-3/TRBV12-4	-	TRBJ1-5	TGTGCCAGCAGTCCCGTTATTAGCAATCAGCCCCAGCATTTT	CASSPVISNQPQHF
-	TRBV6-5	-	TRBJ2-5	TGTGCCAGCAGCTCGGGAGAGACCCAGTACTTC	CASSSGETQYF
few	TRBV7-2	-	TRBJ2-7	TGTGCCAGCAGCTTAGACACGGCCTCTCCCTACGAGCAGTACTTC	CASSLDTASPYEQYF
-	TRBV20-1	-	TRBJ2-1	TGCAGTGCCCAACCAGGGTCGTACAATGAGCAGTTCTTC	CSAQPGSYNEQFF
many	TRBV14	-	TRBJ2-7	TGTGCCAGCAGCCTTAGCTCCTACGAGCAGTACTTC	CASSLSSYEQYF
few	TRBV28	-	TRBJ1-5	TGTGCTGGAGGTACGACAGCGCCCCAGCATTTT	CAGGTTAPQHF
many	TRBV20-1	-	TRBJ1-4	TGCAGTGCTAGTAGGGGGGCAGATGAAAAACTGTTTTTT	CSASRGADEKLFF
-	TRBV11-1	TRBD1	TRBJ1-1	TGTGCCAGCAGTCGACAGGGGAACACTGAAGCTTTCTTT	CASSRQGNTEAFF
-	TRBV20-1	TRBD2	TRBJ2-3	TGCAGTGCTAGCCTTATGACTAGCGGAGTCACAGATACGCAGTATTTT	CSASLMTSGVTDTQYF
-	TRBV9	TRBD1	TRBJ2-1	TGTGCCAGCAGCTTCGAAAGGAGGACAGGGTACAATGAGCAGTTCTTC	CASSFERRTGYNEQFF
-	TRBV7-9	-	TRBJ1-4	TGTGCCAGCAGCCAATACAGGGCTGGAGCTAATGAAAAACTGTTTTTT	CASSQYRAGANEKLFF
medium-sized	TRBV7-2	-	TRBJ2-3	TGTGCCAGCGCCTCGAGGGCCTTGGATGGAGATACGCAGTATTTT	CASASRALDGDTQYF
many	TRBV29-1	TRBD1	TRBJ1-1	TGCAGCGTCGCCGGGACAGGGGACACTGAAGCTTTCTTT	CSVAGTGDTEAFF
-	TRBV5-1	-	TRBJ2-4	TGCGCCAGCAGCGAGGGAGCGGACGAAAACATTCAGTACTTC	CASSEGADENIQYF
few	TRBV5-4	TRBD1	TRBJ2-3	TGTGCCAGCAGCGACGGGACAGGGGGGTTCACAGATACGCAGTATTTT	CASSDGTGGFTDTQYF
many	TRBV7-9	-	TRBJ1-6	TGTGCCAGCAGCTTAGGTGGAGGGACCGTTAATTCACCCCTCCACTTT	CASSLGGGTVNSPLHF
many	TRBV6-1	-	TRBJ2-7	TGTGCCAGCAGTGAAACACATAACTACGAGCAGTACTTC	CASSETHNYEQYF
many	TRBV5-6	TRBD1	TRBJ1-2	TGTGCCAGCAGCCGCGACAGGGTTGACTATGGCTACACCTTC	CASSRDRVDYGYTF
medium-sized	TRBV27	-	TRBJ1-4	TGTGCCAGCAGTTACTCACAGGGCAGGGGTCATGAAAAACTGTTTTTT	CASSYSQGRGHEKLFF
few	TRBV5-4	-	TRBJ2-5	TGTGCCAGCAGCTTGGTTCTGGGAGAGACCCAGTACTTC	CASSLVLGETQYF
medium-sized	TRBV18	-	TRBJ1-6	TGTGCCAGCTCACCACGAGCCCAGGGGAGAGGGGATAATTCACCCCTCCACTTT	CASSPRAQGRGDNSPLHF
medium-sized	TRBV6-2/TRBV6-3	-	TRBJ1-1	TGTGCCAGCAGTTACTCCCCCGAGCGGCGGTGGGACACTGAAGCTTTCTTT	CASSYSPERRWDTEAFF
-	TRBV5-6	-	TRBJ1-2	TGTGCCAGCAGCTTGGGGGGGAACTATGGCTACACCTTC	CASSLGGNYGYTF
medium-sized	TRBV7-4	-	TRBJ1-6	TGTGCCAGCAGCTTTGAGATTTGGTCACCCCTCCACTTT	CASSFEIWSPLHF
-	TRBV5-5	-	TRBJ1-5	TGTGCCAGCAGCTTAGAAGGTCAGCCCCAGCATTTT	CASSLEGQPQHF
medium-sized	TRBV18	-	TRBJ2-2	TGTGCCAGCTCACTTGGACAGCTGAACACCGGGGAGCTGTTTTTT	CASSLGQLNTGELFF
many	TRBV20-1	-	TRBJ2-1	TGCAGTGCTCCTAAGGCCGGAACCCCTTACAATGAGCAGTTCTTC	CSAPKAGTPYNEQFF
-	TRBV20-1	-	TRBJ2-7	TGCAGTGCTAGAGAAGGATCAGGGGACGAGCAGTACTTC	CSAREGSGDEQYF
-	TRBV4-1	-	TRBJ2-7	TGCGCCAGCAGCCAAGCGGGGCGAGGACCCTACGAGCAGTACTTC	CASSQAGRGPYEQYF
few	TRBV19	-	TRBJ2-7	TGTGCCAGTAGTATAGCGAAGGGGAACTACGAGCAGTACTTC	CASSIAKGNYEQYF
-	TRBV6-5	TRBD1	TRBJ1-1	TGTGCCAGCAGTTCCTGGGACAGAATGAACACTGAAGCTTTCTTT	CASSSWDRMNTEAFF
many	TRBV6-5	-	TRBJ1-1	TGTGCCAGCAGTACCTTAGGAGTGAGCACTGAAGCTTTCTTT	CASSTLGVSTEAFF
medium-sized	TRBV10-3	-	TRBJ1-4	TGTGCCATCAGTGAGTCGGCAGAAAAACTGTTTTTT	CAISESAEKLFF
-	TRBV19	-	TRBJ1-1	TGTGCCAGTAGTATCCGGCGTGGAACTGAAGCTTTCTTT	CASSIRRGTEAFF
large	TRBV6-5	-	TRBJ1-2	TGTGCCAGCAGTGCCGTTAAGCGGGCCCCCAACTATGGCTACACCTTC	CASSAVKRAPNYGYTF